This T cell receptor beta chain was identified during a study of cytomegalovirus exposure and HLA in healthy donors. J lost 1 base, V lost 3 bases, and 14 bases had no gene match. In germline, CDR1 is LNHDA, CDR2 SQIVND (reference sequence). The CDR3 extends over 20 amino acids. Notes on the study in general: TCR beta chains numbering more than 150 were designated cytomegalovirus-associated.

Data came from immunoSEQ multiplex PCR; TCRdb stores just in-frame clones and leaves some out. The sample includes more than 95,000 clones, roughly nine tenths of them seen just once. Notes on this clone: Its antigen is undetermined.

Donors came from a validation cohort of approximately 110 subjects, distinct from the first 666-subject cohort. The origin of this receptor is a man younger than 35 in good health and CMV-seropositive. The sample was PBMCs. V is TRBV19 and J is TRBJ2-3; TRBD2 aligns across 12 bases. CDR3 loop: CASSIHAGTSGLVGTDTQYF. In nucleotides, the CDR3 is TGTGCCAGTAGTATTCACGCAGGGACTAGCGGGCTAGTGGGCACAGATACGCAGTATTTT.